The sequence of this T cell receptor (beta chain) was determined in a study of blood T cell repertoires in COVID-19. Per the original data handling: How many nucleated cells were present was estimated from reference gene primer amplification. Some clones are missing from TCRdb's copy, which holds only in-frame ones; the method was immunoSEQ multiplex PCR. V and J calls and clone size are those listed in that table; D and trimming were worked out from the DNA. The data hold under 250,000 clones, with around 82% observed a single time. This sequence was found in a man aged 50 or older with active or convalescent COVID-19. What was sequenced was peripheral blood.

CDR3 in DNA: TGTGCCAGCAGTCCCCCCGGTGTGAACACTGAAGCTTTCTTT. Translation: CASSPPGVNTEAFF. The chain combines TRBV28 with TRBJ1-1; D is undetermined. The CDR3 has 14 amino acids. CDR1 and CDR2 (germline): MDHEN, SYDVKM. Trimming shortened V by 5 bases and J by 0 bases, and 10 bases separated the two germline ends.